Each of the 25 T cell receptor beta chains below was sequenced from the same sample in a study of T-cell memory formation after mild COVID-19. TCRdb re-derived calls from the 5' RACE reads in MiXCR, one entry per CDR3 protein. The sample holds over 350,000 distinct CDR3 sequences; roughly 26% are singletons and the top ten take around 9%. The sample comprised PBMCs or a T cell subset sorted from them (not recorded which). The receptors shown here come from an adult woman who had mild COVID-19 (a few samples of this study predate the infection). Cell type and time point are not known.

This clonotype was counted between two and nine times. The chain recombines TRBV20-1 with TRBJ1-1; possible D gene TRBD1, 6 bases. This CDR3 contains 15 residues. Between the trimmed V and J ends, which lost 3 bases and 2 bases, there was a span of 16 bases. Germline CDR1 and CDR2: DFQATT and SNEGSKA (reference sequence). The CDR3 loop reads CSARLGGQLNTEAFF. Here the CDR3 DNA reads TGCAGTGCTAGGTTAGGCGGACAGTTAAACACTGAAGCTTTCTTT.

The rearrangement uses TRBV4-3 and TRBJ2-2, with D perhaps matching TRBD1 or TRBD2 (5 bases each). Trimming shortened V by 6 bases and J by 6 bases, and 20 bases separated the two germline ends. This CDR3 is 16 amino acids long. Germline V gene lookup returns CDR1 LGHNA and CDR2 YSLEER. The CDR3 here is CASRRRVSGRAGELFF. The CDR3 DNA sequence: TGCGCCAGCAGGAGAAGAGTGTCAGGGCGGGCCGGGGAGCTGTTTTTT.

This sequence joins TRBV18 and TRBJ2-1, with D perhaps TRBD2 (6 bases). The length of the CDR3 is 16 residues. Trimming removed 3 bases at V and 7 bases at J, with 19 bases between. In germline, CDR1 is KGHSH, CDR2 LQKENI. In DNA form, the CDR3 reads TGTGCCAGCTCACCCACTGGGGGGATCCAGGGAAATGAGCAGTTCTTC. It is translated as CASSPTGGIQGNEQFF.

This chain connects TRBV5-1 to TRBJ2-6; D call uncertain. Germline values: CDR1 SGHRS, CDR2 YFSETQ. The CDR3 runs to 15 residues. The V gene lost 3 bases and the J gene lost 0 bases, with 7 bases spanning the gap. Here the CDR3 reads CASSSDFSGANVLTF. DNA of the CDR3: TGCGCCAGCAGCTCCGATTTCTCTGGGGCCAACGTCCTGACTTTC.

The chain uses TRBV12-3 or TRBV12-4 and TRBJ1-3; tentatively, D is TRBD1 (6 bases). CDR3 length: 16 amino acids. The V end was cut by 7 bases, the J end by 3 bases, with 19 bases between. The CDR3 DNA reads as TGTGCCAGCATTCCCGGGGGGCGGTACCTTGGAAACACCATATATTTT. It encodes CASIPGGRYLGNTIYF.

In this sample, this clonotype turned up a few times. The chain combines TRBV5-6 with TRBJ2-7, with a possible D match to TRBD2 (5 bases). Trimming removed 2 bases from V and 2 bases from J, with 8 bases in between. This CDR3 is built from 13 residues. CDR1 and CDR2 from the germline V gene are SGHDT and YYEEEE. CDR3 residues: CASSFGSTYEQYF. In DNA, the CDR3 is TGTGCCAGCAGCTTTGGGAGCACCTACGAGCAGTACTTC.

The chain employs TRBV29-1 and TRBJ1-1, with D maybe TRBD1 (5 bases). CDR1 and CDR2 from the germline V gene are SQVTM and ANQGSEA. Between the trimmed V and J ends, which lost 7 bases and 4 bases, there was a span of 16 bases. This CDR3 has 13 residues. CDR3 DNA: TGCAGCGCCTCGGGGGGAGGGCTCACTGAAGCTTTCTTT. Its protein product is CSASGGGLTEAFF.

This clonotype was recorded a few times. This chain uses TRBV27 with TRBJ2-3, with 11 bases identical to TRBD2. J lost 2 bases, V lost 5 bases, and 6 bases had no gene match. The CDR3 loop spans 16 amino acids. Per the germline V gene, CDR1 is MNHEY and CDR2 is SMNVEV (reference sequence). The CDR3 DNA reads as TGTGCCAGCAGTCTCCTGACTAGCGGGGTCACAGATACGCAGTATTTT. Its translation is CASSLLTSGVTDTQYF.

This clonotype was picked up a small number of times. The CDR3 DNA follows: TGTGCCAGCACCCCGGGATACCTGGGGTACGAGCAGTACTTC. Translation: CASTPGYLGYEQYF. This chain joins TRBV5-5 and TRBJ2-7; D perhaps matches TRBD2 (5 bases). Germline-derived CDR1 and CDR2 are SGHKS and YYEKEE (reference sequence). The CDR3 has 14 amino acids. V lost 6 bases and J 4 bases, leaving 17 bases between the germline ends.

CDR3 region: CATSSRRSSYEQYF. CDR3 bases: TGTGCCACCAGCAGCCGACGCAGCTCCTACGAGCAGTACTTC. The chain couples TRBV15 to TRBJ2-7; D is ambiguous. V lost 3 bases and J lost 0, with 9 bases in between. Per germline, CDR1 LNHNV and CDR2 YYDKDF (reference sequence). The CDR3 is made up of 14 amino acids.

The V gene is TRBV9, the J gene TRBJ1-6, with D tentatively TRBD1 (5 bases). The germline V and J ends were trimmed by 4 bases and 14 bases, with 25 bases remaining between them. Germline loops: CDR1 SGDLS, CDR2 YYNGEE. CDR3 length equals 16 residues. The CDR3 coding sequence is TGTGCCAGCAGCTCGCCGGGACGCGGGGGGTCGGTGGCCCTCCACTTT. It yields the protein CASSSPGRGGSVALHF.

This sequence joins TRBV5-1 and TRBJ2-2, with D possibly TRBD2 on 7 matching bases. The germline CDR1 and CDR2 sequences are SGHRS and YFSETQ. Trimming removed 0 bases from V and 6 bases from J, with 12 bases in between. There are 15 residues in the CDR3. This CDR3 reads CASSLGQAGAGELFF. DNA for the CDR3: TGCGCCAGCAGCTTGGGACAGGCGGGGGCCGGGGAGCTGTTTTTT.

In this sample, this clonotype turned up a few times. This rearrangement joins TRBV12-3 or TRBV12-4 to TRBJ2-5; D is possibly TRBD2 (6 bases). The CDR3 contains 15 residues. Trimming took off 2 bases at V and 4 bases at J, with 14 bases between the two ends. CDR3 residues: CASSLKGMGGETQYF. As DNA, the CDR3 is TGTGCCAGCAGTTTAAAGGGCATGGGGGGAGAGACCCAGTACTTC.

V and J are TRBV7-2 and TRBJ2-3, with TRBD2 identical over 10 bases. Germline V gene lookup returns CDR1 SGHTA and CDR2 FQGNSA. J lost 1 base, V lost 5 bases, and 15 bases had no gene match. The CDR3 sequence is 19 residues long. In nucleotides, the CDR3 is TGTGCCAGCAGCAACTGGGGTAGCGGGGGGCCTTTACGCACAGATACGCAGTATTTT. Translated: CASSNWGSGGPLRTDTQYF.

This clonotype was counted between two and nine times. The genes are TRBV4-1 and TRBJ2-2; D unclear. V lost 4 bases to trimming and J lost 0 bases, with 9 bases between them. The germline V gene encodes CDR1 MGHRA and CDR2 YSYEKL. The CDR3 runs to 15 residues. CDR3: CASSPILSNTGELFF. Here the CDR3 DNA reads TGCGCCAGCAGCCCGATACTTTCGAACACCGGGGAGCTGTTTTTT.

The CDR3 region has the DNA TGTGCCATCCAAAATGGCCTAGGGAACACAGATACGCAGTATTTT. Protein sequence: CAIQNGLGNTDTQYF. The chain links TRBV10-3 to TRBJ2-3; D is undetermined. Trimming cost V 8 bases and J 2 bases, with 17 bases left between them. The CDR3 runs to 15 residues. Per the germline V gene, CDR1 is ENHRY and CDR2 is SYGVKD.

The sample holds a few counts of this clonotype. Here the CDR3 DNA reads TGCAGTGCTAGCGGACAGGGGGCTCTCCACGAAAAACTGTTTTTT. Translated: CSASGQGALHEKLFF. This sequence joins TRBV20-1 and TRBJ1-4; TRBD1 matches 11 bases. The junction had 8 bases not matched to a gene; V was cut back by 3 bases and J by 8 bases. CDR3 size: 15 residues. Germline lookup yields CDR1 DFQATT and CDR2 SNEGSKA (reference sequence).

This clonotype was counted only a few times. The chain carries TRBV5-1 and TRBJ2-1; 9 positions agree with TRBD2. This CDR3 region has 16 residues. CDR1 SGHRS and CDR2 YFSETQ come from the germline V gene. With 3 bases clipped from V and 2 bases from J, the junction kept 6 bases outside the gene matches. The CDR3 loop is CASSSSLAGAYNEQFF. The CDR3, as DNA: TGCGCCAGCAGCTCTTCTTTAGCGGGGGCCTACAATGAGCAGTTCTTC. Based on the CDR3 plus reference TRBV5-1 and TRBJ2-1, the full variable domain is KAGVTQTPRYLIKTRGQQVTLSCSPISGHRSVSWYQQTPGQGLQFLFEYFSETQRNKGNFPGRFSGRQFSNSRSEMNVSTLELGDSALYLCASSSSLAGAYNEQFFGPGTRLTVL.

This clonotype was seen many times. The chain carries TRBV6-2 or TRBV6-3 and TRBJ1-5; D possibly corresponds to TRBD1 (5 bases). Trimming took 2 bases from V and 2 from J, leaving 13 bases between them. Germline assignment: CDR1 MNHEY and CDR2 SVGEGT. The length of the CDR3 is 16 residues. The CDR3 coding sequence is TGTGCCAGCAGTTACGGTGGCAGGGCAGGCAATCAGCCCCAGCATTTT. This encodes CASSYGGRAGNQPQHF.

V gene TRBV7-9 combines with J gene TRBJ1-1; unclear D gene. This CDR3 has 12 amino acids. Germline V gives CDR1 SEHNR, CDR2 FQNEAQ (reference sequence). The V end was cut by 4 bases, the J end by 4 bases, with 7 bases between. DNA for the CDR3: TGTGCCAGCAGCTGGGTGAGCACTGAAGCTTTCTTT. Its protein is CASSWVSTEAFF.

The chain is built from TRBV7-9 and TRBJ2-1; no clear D gene. Trimming removed 7 bases from V and 3 bases from J, with 7 bases in between. Germline loops: CDR1 SEHNR, CDR2 FQNEAQ (reference sequence). The CDR3 totals 12 residues. This chain's CDR3 is CASNLGYNEQFF. The DNA for the CDR3 is TGTGCCAGCAACTTGGGCTACAATGAGCAGTTCTTC.

The chain uses TRBV6-5 and TRBJ2-1; D is tentatively TRBD1 or TRBD2 (6 bases each). The CDR3 consists of 14 residues. The V end was cut by 6 bases, the J end by 2 bases, with 11 bases between. Germline V lookup: CDR1 MNHEY, CDR2 SVGAGI. The DNA of the CDR3 is TGTGCCAGCAGGGTAGGGGGGACCTACAATGAGCAGTTCTTC. Protein: CASRVGGTYNEQFF.

This clonotype has just one count. The rearrangement links TRBV5-1 to TRBJ2-1; D may be TRBD1 (5 bases). The length of the CDR3 is 16 residues. V shed 0 bases and J shed 2 bases, with 12 bases lying between them. From germline, CDR1 is SGHRS and CDR2 YFSETQ. The CDR3 sequence: CASSLEGAVTYNEQFF. The CDR3 DNA sequence: TGCGCCAGCAGCTTGGAAGGGGCGGTGACCTACAATGAGCAGTTCTTC.

The chain has TRBV7-2 and TRBJ2-5; possible D gene TRBD2, 5 bases. The CDR3 loop spans 13 amino acids. Looked up from germline, CDR1 is SGHTA and CDR2 is FQGNSA. Deletions cut 2 bases from V and 5 bases from J, with 9 bases between. The CDR3 loop is CASSLTLAETQYF. In nucleotides, the CDR3 is TGTGCCAGCAGCTTAACCCTAGCCGAGACCCAGTACTTC.

This clonotype turned up a few times. The chain carries TRBV11-2 and TRBJ2-4; TRBD2 aligns across 11 bases. Germline values: CDR1 SGHAT, CDR2 FQNNGV. J was trimmed by 8 bases and V by 4 bases; bases with no gene match: 4. This CDR3 region has 14 residues. The CDR3 region is CASSSTSGSDIQYF. CDR3 coding DNA: TGTGCCAGCAGCTCCACTAGCGGGAGTGACATTCAGTACTTC.